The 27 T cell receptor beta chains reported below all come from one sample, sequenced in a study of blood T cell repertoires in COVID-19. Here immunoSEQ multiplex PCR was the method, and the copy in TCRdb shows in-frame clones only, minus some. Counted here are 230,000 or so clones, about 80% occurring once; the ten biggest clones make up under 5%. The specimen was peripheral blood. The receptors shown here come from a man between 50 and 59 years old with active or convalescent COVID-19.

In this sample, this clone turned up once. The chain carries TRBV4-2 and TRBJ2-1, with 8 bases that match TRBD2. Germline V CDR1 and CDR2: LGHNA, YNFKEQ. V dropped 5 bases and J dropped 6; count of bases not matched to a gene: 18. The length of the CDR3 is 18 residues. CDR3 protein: CASSSSPLGLARANEQFF. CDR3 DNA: TGTGCCAGCAGCTCAAGCCCACTAGGACTAGCTAGGGCCAATGAGCAGTTCTTC.

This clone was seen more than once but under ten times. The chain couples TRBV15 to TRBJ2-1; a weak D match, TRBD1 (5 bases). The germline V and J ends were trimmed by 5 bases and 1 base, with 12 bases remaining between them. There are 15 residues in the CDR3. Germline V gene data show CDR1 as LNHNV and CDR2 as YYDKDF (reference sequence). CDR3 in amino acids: CATSAADISYNEQFF. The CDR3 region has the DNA TGTGCCACCAGCGCGGCGGACATATCCTACAATGAGCAGTTCTTC. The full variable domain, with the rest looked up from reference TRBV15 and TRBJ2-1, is DAMVIQNPRYQVTQFGKPVTLSCSQTLNHNVMYWYQQKSSQAPKLLFHYYDKDFNNEADTPDNFQSRRPNTSFCFLDIRSPGLGDTAMYLCATSAADISYNEQFFGPGTRLTVL.

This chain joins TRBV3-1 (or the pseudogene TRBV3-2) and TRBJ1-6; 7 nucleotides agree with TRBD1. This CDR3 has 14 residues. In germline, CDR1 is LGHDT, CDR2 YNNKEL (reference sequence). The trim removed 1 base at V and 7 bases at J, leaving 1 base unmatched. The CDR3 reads CASSQVTGNSPLHF. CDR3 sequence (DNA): TGTGCCAGCAGCCAAGTGACAGGGAATTCACCCCTCCACTTT.

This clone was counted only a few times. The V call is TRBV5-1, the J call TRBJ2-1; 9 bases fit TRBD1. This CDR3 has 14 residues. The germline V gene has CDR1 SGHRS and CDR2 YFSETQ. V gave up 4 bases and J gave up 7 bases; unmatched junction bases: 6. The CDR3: CASSPRDRANEQFF. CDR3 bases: TGCGCCAGCAGCCCTCGGGACAGGGCGAATGAGCAGTTCTTC.

The DNA of the CDR3 is TGTGCCAGTAGTGGACAGAAGCTATCGTATGGCTACACCTTC. Its protein is CASSGQKLSYGYTF. The J gene is TRBJ1-2, the V gene TRBV19, with D possibly being TRBD1 (6 bases). Germline loops: CDR1 LNHDA, CDR2 SQIVND (reference sequence). The V and J ends lost 5 bases and 5 bases respectively, with 15 bases between them. The CDR3 has 14 residues.

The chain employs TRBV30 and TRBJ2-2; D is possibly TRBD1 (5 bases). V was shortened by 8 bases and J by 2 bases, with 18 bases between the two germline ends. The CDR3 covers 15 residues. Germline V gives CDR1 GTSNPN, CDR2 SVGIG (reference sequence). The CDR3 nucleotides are TGTGCCCGCACAGGTTTTGTTGGTAACACCGGGGAGCTGTTTTTT. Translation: CARTGFVGNTGELFF.

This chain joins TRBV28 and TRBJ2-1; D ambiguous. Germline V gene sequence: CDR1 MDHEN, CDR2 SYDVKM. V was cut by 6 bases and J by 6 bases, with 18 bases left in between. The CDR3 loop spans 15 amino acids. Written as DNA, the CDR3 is TGTGCCAGCAGCCCCCCCCCACCGGGTCTCAATGAGCAGTTCTTC. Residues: CASSPPPPGLNEQFF.

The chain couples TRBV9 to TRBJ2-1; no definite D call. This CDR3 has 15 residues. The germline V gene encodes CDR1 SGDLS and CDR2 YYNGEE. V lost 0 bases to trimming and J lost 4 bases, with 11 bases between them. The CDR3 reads CASSVDLRKYNEQFF. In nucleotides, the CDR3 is TGTGCCAGCAGCGTAGATTTGCGGAAATACAATGAGCAGTTCTTC.

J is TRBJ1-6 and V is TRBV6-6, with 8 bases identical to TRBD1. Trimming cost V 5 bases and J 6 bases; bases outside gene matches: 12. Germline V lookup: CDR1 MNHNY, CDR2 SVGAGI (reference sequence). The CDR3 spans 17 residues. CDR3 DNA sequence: TGTGCCAGCAGTCCACTCGACCGGGACAGGACTAATTCACCCCTCCACTTT. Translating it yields CASSPLDRDRTNSPLHF.

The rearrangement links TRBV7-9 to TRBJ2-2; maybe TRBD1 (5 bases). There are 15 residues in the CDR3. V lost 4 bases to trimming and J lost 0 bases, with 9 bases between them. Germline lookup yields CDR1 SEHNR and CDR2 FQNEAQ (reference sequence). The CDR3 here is CASSSQDTNTGELFF. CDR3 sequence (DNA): TGTGCCAGCAGCTCACAGGACACGAACACCGGGGAGCTGTTTTTT.

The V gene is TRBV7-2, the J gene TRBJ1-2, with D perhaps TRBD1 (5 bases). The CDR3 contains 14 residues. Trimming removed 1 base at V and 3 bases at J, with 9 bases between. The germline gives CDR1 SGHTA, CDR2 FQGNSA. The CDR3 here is CASSLGAGDYGYTF. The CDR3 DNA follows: TGTGCCAGCAGCTTAGGAGCGGGGGACTATGGCTACACCTTC.

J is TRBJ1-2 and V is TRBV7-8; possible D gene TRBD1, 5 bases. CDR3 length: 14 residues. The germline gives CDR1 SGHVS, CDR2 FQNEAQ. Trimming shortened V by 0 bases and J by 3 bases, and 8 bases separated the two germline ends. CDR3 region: CASSLAGLDYGYTF. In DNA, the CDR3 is TGTGCCAGCAGCTTAGCGGGACTCGACTATGGCTACACCTTC.

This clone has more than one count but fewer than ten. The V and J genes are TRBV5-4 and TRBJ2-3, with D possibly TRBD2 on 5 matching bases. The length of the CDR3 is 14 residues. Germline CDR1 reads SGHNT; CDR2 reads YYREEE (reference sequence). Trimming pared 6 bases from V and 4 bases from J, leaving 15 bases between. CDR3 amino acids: CASKRAGPPDTQYF. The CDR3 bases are TGTGCCAGCAAAAGGGCGGGCCCCCCAGATACGCAGTATTTT.

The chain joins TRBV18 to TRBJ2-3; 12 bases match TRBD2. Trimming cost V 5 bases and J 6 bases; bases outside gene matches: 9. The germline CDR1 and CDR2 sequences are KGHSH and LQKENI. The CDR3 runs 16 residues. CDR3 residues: CASSVTSGGPGDTQYF. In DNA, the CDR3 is TGTGCCAGCTCAGTAACTAGCGGGGGGCCAGGTGATACGCAGTATTTT.

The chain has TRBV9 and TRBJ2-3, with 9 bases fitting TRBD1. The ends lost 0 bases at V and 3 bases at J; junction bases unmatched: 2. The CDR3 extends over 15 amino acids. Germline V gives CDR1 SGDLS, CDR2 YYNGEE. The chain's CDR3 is CASSVGGTGTDTQYF. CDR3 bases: TGTGCCAGCAGCGTAGGAGGGACAGGGACAGATACGCAGTATTTT.

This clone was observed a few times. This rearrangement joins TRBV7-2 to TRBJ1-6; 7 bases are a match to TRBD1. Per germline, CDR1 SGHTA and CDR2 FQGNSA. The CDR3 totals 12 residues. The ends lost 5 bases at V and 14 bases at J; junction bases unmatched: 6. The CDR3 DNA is TGTGCCAGCAGCGAGACAGGGTCTACCCTCCACTTT. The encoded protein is CASSETGSTLHF.

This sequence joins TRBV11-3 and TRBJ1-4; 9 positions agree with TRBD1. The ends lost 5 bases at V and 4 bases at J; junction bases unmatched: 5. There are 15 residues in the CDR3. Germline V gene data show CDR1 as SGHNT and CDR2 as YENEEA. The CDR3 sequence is CASSGRTGDNEKLFF. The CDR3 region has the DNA TGTGCCAGCAGCGGACGGACAGGGGATAATGAAAAACTGTTTTTT.

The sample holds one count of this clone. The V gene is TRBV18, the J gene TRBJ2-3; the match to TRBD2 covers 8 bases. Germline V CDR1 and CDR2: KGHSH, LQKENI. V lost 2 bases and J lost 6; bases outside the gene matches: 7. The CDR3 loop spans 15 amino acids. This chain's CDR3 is CASSPYQRGTDTQYF. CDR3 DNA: TGTGCCAGCTCACCATACCAGCGGGGGACGGATACGCAGTATTTT.

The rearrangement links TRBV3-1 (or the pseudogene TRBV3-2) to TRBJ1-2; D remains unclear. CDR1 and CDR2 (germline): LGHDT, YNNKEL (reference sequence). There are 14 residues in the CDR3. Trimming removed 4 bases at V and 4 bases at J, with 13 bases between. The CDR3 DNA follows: TGTGCCAGCAGCCTTCTAGACGGGTTCTATGGCTACACCTTC. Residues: CASSLLDGFYGYTF.

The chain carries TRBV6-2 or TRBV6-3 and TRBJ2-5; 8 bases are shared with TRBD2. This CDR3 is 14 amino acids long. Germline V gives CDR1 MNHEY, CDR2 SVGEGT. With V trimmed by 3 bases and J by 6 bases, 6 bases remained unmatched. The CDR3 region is CASSYSGGAKTQYF. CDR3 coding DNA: TGTGCCAGCAGTTATTCCGGGGGGGCGAAGACCCAGTACTTC.

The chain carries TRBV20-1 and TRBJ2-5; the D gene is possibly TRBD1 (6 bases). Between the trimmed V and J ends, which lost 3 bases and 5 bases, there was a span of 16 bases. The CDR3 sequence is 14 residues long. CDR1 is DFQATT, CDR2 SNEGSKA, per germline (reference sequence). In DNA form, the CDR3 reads TGCAGTGCTAGTCCAGGACAGTCCGGGGAGACCCAGTACTTC. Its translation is CSASPGQSGETQYF.

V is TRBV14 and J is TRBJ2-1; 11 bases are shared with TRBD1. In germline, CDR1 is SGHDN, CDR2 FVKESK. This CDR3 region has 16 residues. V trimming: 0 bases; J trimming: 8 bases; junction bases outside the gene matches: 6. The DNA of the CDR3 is TGTGCCAGCAGCCAAGATCTCGGACAGGGGGCTCATGAGCAGTTCTTC. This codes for CASSQDLGQGAHEQFF. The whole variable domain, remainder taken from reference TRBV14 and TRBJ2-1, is EAGVTQFPSHSVIEKGQTVTLRCDPISGHDNLYWYRRVMGKEIKFLLHFVKESKQDESGMPNNRFLAERTGGTYSTLKVQPAELEDSGVYFCASSQDLGQGAHEQFFGPGTRLTVL.

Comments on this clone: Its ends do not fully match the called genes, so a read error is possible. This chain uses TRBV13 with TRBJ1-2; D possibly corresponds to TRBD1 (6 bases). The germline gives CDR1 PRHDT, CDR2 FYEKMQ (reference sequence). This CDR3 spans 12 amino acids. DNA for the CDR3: TGTGCCAGCAGCGTAGGGGGGAGAGGCTACACCTTC. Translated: CASSVGGRGYTF. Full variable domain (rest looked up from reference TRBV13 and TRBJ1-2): AAGVIQSPRHLIKEKRETATLKCYPIPRHDTVYWYQQGPGQDPQFLISFYEKMQSDKGSIPDRFSAQQFSDYHSELNMSSLELGDSALYFCASSVGGRGYTFGSGTRLTVV.

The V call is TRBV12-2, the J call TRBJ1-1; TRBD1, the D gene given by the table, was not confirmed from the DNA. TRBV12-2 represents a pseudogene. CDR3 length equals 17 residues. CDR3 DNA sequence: TGTGCAAGTCGCTTTACGGGGGACAGATCTCGAGGCACTGAAGCTTTCTTT. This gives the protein CASRFTGDRSRGTEAFF.

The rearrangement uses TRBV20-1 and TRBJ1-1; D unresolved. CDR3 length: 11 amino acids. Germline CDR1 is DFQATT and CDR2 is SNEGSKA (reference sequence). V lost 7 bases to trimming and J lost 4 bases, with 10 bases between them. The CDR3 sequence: CSVAVLTEAFF. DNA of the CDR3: TGCAGTGTGGCGGTCCTCACTGAAGCTTTCTTT.

CDR3 residues: CATAPGQGISGYTF. The CDR3 nucleotides read TGTGCCACTGCACCGGGACAGGGGATATCGGGCTACACCTTC. This chain joins TRBV19 and TRBJ1-2; 10 bases align to TRBD1. The germline V gene encodes CDR1 LNHDA and CDR2 SQIVND (reference sequence). This CDR3 region has 14 residues. V was clipped by 10 bases and J by 8 bases; unmatched bases: 13. Full variable domain (rest looked up from reference TRBV19 and TRBJ1-2): DGGITQSPKYLFRKEGQNVTLSCEQNLNHDAMYWYRQDPGQGLRLIYYSQIVNDFQKGDIAEGYSVSREKKESFPLTVTSAQKNPTAFYLCATAPGQGISGYTFGSGTRLTVV.

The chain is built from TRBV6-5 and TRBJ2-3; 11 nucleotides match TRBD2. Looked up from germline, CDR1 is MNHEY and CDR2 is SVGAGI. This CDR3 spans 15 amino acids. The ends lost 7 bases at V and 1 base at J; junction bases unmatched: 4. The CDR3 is CASKTSGVGTDTQYF. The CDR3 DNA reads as TGTGCCAGCAAGACTAGCGGGGTCGGCACAGATACGCAGTATTTT.